The TCR beta chain described here comes from a study of circulating CD8 cells and anti-PD-1 response in melanoma. Study conclusions and caveats: Under 8% of TRB clonotypes were shared between subsets at M1. PD-1 and DPOS subsets showed similar, higher clonality than DNEG.

Each library started from around 14 ng of total RNA using the QIAseq Immune Repertoire TCR panel. TCRdb re-analysed the reads in MiXCR, keeping a single row per CDR3 protein. The table has approximately 300 distinct CDR3 sequences, about 10% seen once; the top ten hold 55% to 75%. Four subsets defined by PD-1 and/or TIGIT were sorted from live CD3+CD8+TCRalphabeta+ cells. Germline V gene data show CDR1 as MNHEY and CDR2 as SMNVEV (reference sequence). The CDR3 is made up of 19 amino acids. This clonotype is large (0.1 to 1%) within its sample. Its antigen remains unknown. Relative to the germline gene, one junction end is altered; a read error may explain this.

This sequence joins TRBV27 and TRBJ2-1; TRBD1 is a possible D gene (7 bases). The sequence was obtained from a human donor with melanoma. Sequenced material: CD8+ T cells from PBMCs, taken at baseline or after one month of anti-PD-1 therapy (not recorded which). The CDR3 DNA reads TGTGCCAGCAAAAGGAGGGTAGGGGGCGGCCTAGACTCCTACAATGAGCGGTTCTTC. Encoded protein: CASKRRVGGGLDSYNERFF.